A selection of T cell receptor beta chains follows, all from one sample in a study of human T cells and chemical hapten exposure. TCRdb itself ran the RACE reads through MiXCR, one entry per CDR3 protein. Of some 110,000 distinct CDR3 sequences listed, over 9% are singletons. Sample: whole blood, taken in connection with sensitization to the hapten diphenylcyclopropenone (DPC). These receptors were collected from a woman aged 45-65 years with alopecia areata. Some clones in this sample may be carry-over from other donors' samples. Both conserved end residues are part of each CDR3. A D gene is named only where the DNA matches it firmly. Size is stated for part of the rows, as once, few or many counts, or as a class when the clone is expanded.

TRBV28,many,NA,TRBJ1-6,TGTGCCAGCAGTTTAGCGGGGGTTGATTCACCCCTCCACTTT,CASSLAGVDSPLHF
TRBV28,few,TRBD2,TRBJ2-5,TGTGCCAGCAGTTCCGCCTCCGCTAGCGGGGGAGTAGAGACCCAGTACTTC,CASSSASASGGVETQYF
TRBV28,few,NA,TRBJ1-1,TGTGCCAGTAGTTCCCCCTACAGTAACACTGAAGCTTTCTTT,CASSSPYSNTEAFF
TRBV27,NA,NA,TRBJ2-7,TGTGCCAGCAGTGCCCGCGGGGGCCGGCCCCACGAGCAGTACTTC,CASSARGGRPHEQYF
TRBV12-3/TRBV12-4,NA,TRBD1,TRBJ1-6,TGTGCCAGCAGTTCCGACAGGGGCTCTTCACCCCTCCACTTT,CASSSDRGSSPLHF
TRBV20-1,many,NA,TRBJ1-1,TGCAGTGTGCGTAACACTGAAGCTTTCTTT,CSVRNTEAFF
TRBV10-3,few,NA,TRBJ2-3,TGTGCCATCAGTGACGGACGCACAGATACGCAGTATTTT,CAISDGRTDTQYF
TRBV10-3,many,TRBD1,TRBJ2-2,TGTGCCGCCTCACCCGGGACAGGGAGAAACACCGGGGAGCTGTTTTTT,CAASPGTGRNTGELFF
TRBV7-2,many,NA,TRBJ2-6,TGTGCCAGCAGCTTAGAGTCTAGTGTAAACGTCCTGACTTTC,CASSLESSVNVLTF
TRBV6-2/TRBV6-3,NA,TRBD2,TRBJ2-2,TGTGCCAGCAAGGGAGCGGGGGGGCGTCCCGGGGAGCTGTTTTTT,CASKGAGGRPGELFF
TRBV5-4,NA,TRBD2,TRBJ2-3,TGTGCCAGCAGCACCGGGACTAGCGGGAGGGCCACAGATACGCAGTATTTT,CASSTGTSGRATDTQYF
TRBV3-1,NA,NA,TRBJ2-3,TGTGCCAGCGCGGGGTCTAGCACAGATACGCAGTATTTT,CASAGSSTDTQYF
TRBV12-5,NA,TRBD1,TRBJ1-2,TGTGCTAGTGGCCCCGGGACAGGGGGCAACTATGGCTACACCTTC,CASGPGTGGNYGYTF
TRBV7-9,NA,NA,TRBJ2-2,TGTGCCAGCAGCCACAAGGAGAACACCGGGGAGCTGTTTTTT,CASSHKENTGELFF
TRBV7-3,few,NA,TRBJ2-1,TGTGCCAGCAGCCCAGGGTCCCGCAATGAGCAGTTCTTC,CASSPGSRNEQFF
TRBV7-9,few,TRBD2,TRBJ2-1,TGTGCCAGCAGCTCCGCTCGCGGGAGGGGCAATGAGCAGTTCTTC,CASSSARGRGNEQFF
TRBV20-1,few,TRBD2,TRBJ2-1,TGCAGTGCCTCCCCCCTAGCGGACTCCTACAATGAGCAGTTCTTC,CSASPLADSYNEQFF
TRBV10-3,many,NA,TRBJ2-7,TGTGCCATCAGTGGCCCCCCATCGAGCTCCTACGAGCAGTACTTC,CAISGPPSSSYEQYF
TRBV20-1,NA,TRBD2,TRBJ2-7,TGCAGTGCTACCAGGACTAGCGGGCGGCACGAGCAGTACTTC,CSATRTSGRHEQYF
TRBV28,few,NA,TRBJ1-1,TGTGCCAGCAGTTTAGGGGAAGCTTTCTTT,CASSLGEAFF
TRBV6-6,few,TRBD1,TRBJ1-1,TGTGCCAGCAGGTCAGGGGGCGGCGTAATGGCTGAAGCTTTCTTT,CASRSGGGVMAEAFF
TRBV29-1,NA,NA,TRBJ2-7,TGCAGCACTGTAGAGGGAGGGGGTTCCGAGCAGTACTTC,CSTVEGGGSEQYF
TRBV10-3,NA,NA,TRBJ2-3,TGTGCCATCAGTGCACGGGACCCCAGCACAGATACGCAGTATTTT,CAISARDPSTDTQYF
TRBV7-8,few,NA,TRBJ1-2,TGTGCCAGCAGCTCCGCTGAAACCTATGGCTACACCTTC,CASSSAETYGYTF